Here is one T cell receptor beta chain with its context. The data were obtained in a study of blood T cell repertoires in COVID-19. Study-level information: The cDNA or gDNA used as material had been derived from T cells, B-cell-depleted T cells, or PBMCs.

Clones were read by immunoSEQ multiplex PCR, and TCRdb kept only the in-frame ones, dropping some. The sample holds under 350,000 clones, approximately 86% seen once. The junction had 9 bases not matched to a gene; V was cut back by 5 bases and J by 9 bases. Germline CDR1 MDHEN, CDR2 SYDVKM. CDR3 length: 14 residues. The sequence was obtained from a woman aged 40 to 50 with acute COVID-19. The sample consisted of PBMCs or T cells enriched from blood (not recorded which). The gene calls are TRBV28 and TRBJ1-4, with 7 positions matching TRBD1. This chain's CDR3 is CASSLQGLGQKLFF. DNA for the CDR3: TGTGCCAGCAGTCTACAGGGGTTAGGGCAAAAACTGTTTTTT.